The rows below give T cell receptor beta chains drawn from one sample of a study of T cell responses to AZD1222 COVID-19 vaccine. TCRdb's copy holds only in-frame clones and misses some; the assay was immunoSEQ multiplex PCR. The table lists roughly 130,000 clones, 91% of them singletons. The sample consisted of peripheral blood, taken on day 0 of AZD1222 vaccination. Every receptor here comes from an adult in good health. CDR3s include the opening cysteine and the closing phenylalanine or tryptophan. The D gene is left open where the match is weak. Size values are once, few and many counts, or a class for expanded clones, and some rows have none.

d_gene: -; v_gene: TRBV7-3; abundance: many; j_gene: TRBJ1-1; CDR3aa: CASSSGPETEAFF; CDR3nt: TGTGCCAGCAGCTCGGGCCCTGAGACTGAAGCTTTCTTT
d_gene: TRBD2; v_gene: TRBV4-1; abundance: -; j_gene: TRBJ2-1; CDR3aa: CASSQRGTSGRVSQFF; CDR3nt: TGCGCCAGCAGCCAACGAGGGACTAGCGGGAGAGTTAGCCAGTTCTTC
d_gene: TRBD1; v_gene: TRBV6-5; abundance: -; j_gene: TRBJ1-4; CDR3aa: CASSRTGTVNEKLFF; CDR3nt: TGTGCCAGCAGTCGGACCGGGACAGTTAATGAAAAACTGTTTTTT
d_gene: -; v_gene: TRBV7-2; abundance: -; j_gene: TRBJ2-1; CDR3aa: CASGRSRGRVLYEQFF; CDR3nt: TGTGCCAGCGGGCGCTCCCGGGGGCGCGTTCTATATGAGCAGTTCTTC
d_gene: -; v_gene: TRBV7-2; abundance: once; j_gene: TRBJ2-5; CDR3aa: CASSFPRLVRHQETQYF; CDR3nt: TGTGCCAGCAGCTTTCCTAGACTAGTTCGGCACCAAGAGACCCAGTACTTC
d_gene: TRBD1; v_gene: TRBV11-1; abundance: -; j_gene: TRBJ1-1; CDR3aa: CASSRGTGLNTEAFF; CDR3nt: TGTGCCAGCAGCAGGGGGACAGGTTTGAACACTGAAGCTTTCTTT
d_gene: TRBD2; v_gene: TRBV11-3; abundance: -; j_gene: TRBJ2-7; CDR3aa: CASSFLAGGSEQYF; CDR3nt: TGTGCCAGCAGCTTTCTAGCGGGAGGATCCGAGCAGTACTTC
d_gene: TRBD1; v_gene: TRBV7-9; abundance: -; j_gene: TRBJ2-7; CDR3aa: CASSLAGTGDEQYF; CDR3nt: TGTGCCAGCAGCTTAGCCGGGACAGGGGACGAGCAGTACTTC
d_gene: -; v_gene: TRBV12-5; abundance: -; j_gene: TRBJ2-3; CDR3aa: CASGLGVHTDTQYF; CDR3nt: TGTGCTAGTGGTTTAGGAGTTCACACAGATACGCAGTATTTT
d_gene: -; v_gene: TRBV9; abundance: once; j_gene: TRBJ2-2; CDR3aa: CASSVTPGEGAGGELFF; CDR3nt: TGTGCCAGCAGCGTGACCCCGGGGGAGGGGGCCGGCGGGGAGCTGTTTTTT
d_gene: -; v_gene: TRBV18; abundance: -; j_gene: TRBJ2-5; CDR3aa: CASSPGDSARETQYF; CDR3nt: TGTGCCAGCTCACCAGGGGACTCAGCCAGGGAGACCCAGTACTTC
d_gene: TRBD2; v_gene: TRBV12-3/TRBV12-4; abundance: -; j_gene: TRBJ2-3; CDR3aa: CASSSGGTDTQYF; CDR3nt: TGTGCCAGCAGTAGCGGGGGAACAGATACGCAGTATTTT
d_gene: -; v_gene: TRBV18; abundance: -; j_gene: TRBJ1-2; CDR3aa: CASSLGNVGGEGYGYTF; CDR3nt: TGTGCCAGCTCACTAGGGAATGTCGGGGGCGAGGGATATGGCTACACCTTC
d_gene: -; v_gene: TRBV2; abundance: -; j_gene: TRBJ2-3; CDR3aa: CASMTGQSTDTQYF; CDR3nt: TGTGCCAGCATGACGGGGCAGAGCACAGATACGCAGTATTTT